This T cell receptor beta chain comes out of a study of blood T cell repertoires in COVID-19. Study as a whole: T cells, B-cell-depleted T cells, or PBMCs supplied cDNA or gDNA.

This CDR3 has 13 residues. Looked up from germline, CDR1 is GTSNPN and CDR2 is SVGIG (reference sequence). V was shortened by 3 bases and J by 3 bases, with 11 bases between the two germline ends. Clones were read by immunoSEQ multiplex PCR, and TCRdb kept only the in-frame ones, dropping some. The sample gives approximately 300,000 clones, about 89% of which show up once; around 0.88% is in the top ten. The chain links TRBV30 to TRBJ1-2; D might be TRBD1 (5 bases). This receptor was obtained from a man aged 30 to 39 with acute or convalescent COVID-19. Sequenced input: peripheral blood. CDR3 protein: CAWSRDSHYGYTF. The CDR3 DNA follows: TGTGCCTGGAGCCGTGACAGCCACTATGGCTACACCTTC.